One and the same sample provided the 29 T cell receptor beta chains below, sequenced in a study of human T cells and chemical hapten exposure. Specified time point: healthy volunteer bleed at 2 weeks. Whole blood, unfractionated, served as the material for total RNA extraction. Via MiXCR, TCRdb re-called the RACE reads, giving one row per CDR3 protein. The data contain 25,000 to 35,000 distinct CDR3 sequences, nearly 7.5% of them singletons. Material: whole blood. The receptors come from a human donor in good health. Some clones in this sample may be carry-over from other donors' samples.

This clonotype was seen more than once but under ten times. J is TRBJ1-2 and V is TRBV27; weak D call: TRBD1 (6 bases). The CDR3 has 14 residues. In germline, CDR1 is MNHEY, CDR2 SMNVEV (reference sequence). Trimming shortened V by 5 bases and J by 3 bases, and 13 bases separated the two germline ends. This chain's CDR3 is CASSDRFRDYGYTF. For the CDR3, the DNA is TGTGCCAGCAGTGACAGGTTTAGGGACTATGGCTACACCTTC.

This clonotype was picked up a small number of times. The rearrangement uses TRBV7-9 and TRBJ1-3; D possibly corresponds to TRBD1 (6 bases). CDR1 and CDR2 (germline): SEHNR, FQNEAQ (reference sequence). This CDR3 is built from 16 residues. Trimming took off 4 bases at V and 2 bases at J, with 15 bases between the two ends. The CDR3 coding sequence is TGTGCCAGCAGCTCCAGCGGGGGCGGACCTGGAAACACCATATATTTT. This sequence encodes CASSSSGGGPGNTIYF. Full variable domain (outside the CDR3, taken from reference TRBV7-9 and TRBJ1-3): DTGVSQNPRHKITKRGQNVTFRCDPISEHNRLYWYRQTLGQGPEFLTYFQNEAQLEKSRLLSDRFSAERPKGSFSTLEIQRTEQGDSAMYLCASSSSGGGPGNTIYFGEGSWLTVV.

The V gene is TRBV5-6, the J gene TRBJ2-1; 9 nucleotides match TRBD2. CDR3 length: 17 amino acids. Germline V gene lookup returns CDR1 SGHDT and CDR2 YYEEEE. With 3 bases clipped from V and 6 bases from J, the junction kept 13 bases outside the gene matches. The CDR3 coding sequence is TGTGCCAGCAGCTCCCTGGTGCTAGCGGGGCTCGCCAATGAGCAGTTCTTC. It yields the protein CASSSLVLAGLANEQFF.

This clonotype was observed at least ten times. The chain carries TRBV3-1 and TRBJ1-6; no firm D call. V lost 7 bases and J 0 bases, leaving 19 bases between the germline ends. This CDR3 spans 18 amino acids. CDR1 and CDR2 from the germline V gene are LGHDT and YNNKEL (reference sequence). This chain's CDR3 is CASTGLSRELSYNSPLHF. For the CDR3, the DNA is TGTGCCAGCACCGGTCTTTCGAGGGAGCTCTCCTATAATTCACCCCTCCACTTT.

This clonotype counts as large. The rearrangement uses TRBV7-8 and TRBJ2-7, with 7 bases fitting TRBD2. The length of the CDR3 is 15 residues. Germline values: CDR1 SGHVS, CDR2 FQNEAQ. With 4 bases clipped from V and 4 bases from J, the junction kept 10 bases outside the gene matches. The CDR3 is CASSYDGGSGYEQYF. In nucleotides, the CDR3 is TGTGCCAGCAGCTACGACGGGGGGAGTGGTTACGAGCAGTACTTC.

This clonotype has ten or more counts. The CDR3 spells CASISPSGVGEAFF. DNA of the CDR3: TGTGCCAGCATCTCCCCATCAGGGGTAGGTGAAGCTTTCTTT. The chain has TRBV27 and TRBJ1-1; maybe TRBD1 (6 bases). In germline, CDR1 is MNHEY, CDR2 SMNVEV (reference sequence). Between the trimmed V and J ends, which lost 7 bases and 7 bases, there was a span of 19 bases. This CDR3 is 14 amino acids long.

This clonotype was seen only a few times. V is TRBV9 and J is TRBJ1-1, with 8 bases that match TRBD1. This CDR3 comprises 15 residues. V was pared by 2 bases and J by 1 base, with 4 bases of the junction left unmatched. CDR1 is SGDLS, CDR2 YYNGEE, per germline. The CDR3, as DNA: TGTGCCAGCAGCGTCGGACAGGGCTGGAACACTGAAGCTTTCTTT. Its translation is CASSVGQGWNTEAFF.

This clonotype has ten or more counts. This chain links TRBV14 with TRBJ2-1; D tentatively reads TRBD1 or TRBD2 (5 bases each). Trimming shortened V by 4 bases and J by 3 bases, and 13 bases separated the two germline ends. Germline lookup yields CDR1 SGHDN and CDR2 FVKESK. The CDR3 spans 15 residues. The CDR3 is CASSLGTANYNEQFF. The CDR3 DNA sequence: TGTGCCAGCAGCCTCGGGACGGCAAACTACAATGAGCAGTTCTTC.

V and J are TRBV12-5 and TRBJ1-5; D gene unclear. The CDR3 extends over 12 amino acids. Trimming stripped 6 bases from V and 7 bases from J, with 10 bases between. The V gene's germline CDR1 is LGHNT and CDR2 FRNRAP. The CDR3 sequence: CASGLEGQPQHF. DNA for the CDR3: TGTGCTAGTGGGCTAGAAGGCCAGCCCCAGCATTTT.

The genes are TRBV6-1 and TRBJ1-1; no clear D. The CDR3 has 13 residues. Germline CDR1 and CDR2: MNHNS and SASEGT. V was pared by 6 bases and J by 1 base, with 9 bases between. The CDR3 reads CASRDRWNTEAFF. As DNA, the CDR3 is TGTGCCAGCAGGGACCGCTGGAACACTGAAGCTTTCTTT.

A few counts support this clonotype. V usage is TRBV20-1 and J usage is TRBJ1-5; D not resolved. The CDR3 extends over 18 amino acids. Trimming cost V 1 base and J 4 bases, with 23 bases left between them. Germline V gives CDR1 DFQATT, CDR2 SNEGSKA (reference sequence). CDR3 sequence: CSARGRTAAAFRNQPQHF. The CDR3 DNA reads TGCAGTGCTAGAGGTAGGACGGCGGCCGCTTTTCGGAATCAGCCCCAGCATTTT.

This sequence joins TRBV3-1 and TRBJ2-2; unclear D gene. This CDR3 contains 16 residues. Trimming shortened V by 4 bases and J by 2 bases, and 14 bases separated the two germline ends. CDR1 and CDR2 from the germline V gene are LGHDT and YNNKEL (reference sequence). In nucleotides, the CDR3 is TGTGCCAGCAGCCCACGGGCGGCCATAAACACCGGGGAGCTGTTTTTT. It codes for CASSPRAAINTGELFF.

This clonotype showed up many times. CDR3 DNA sequence: TGTGCCAGCAGGCCTGACAGGGGCCGGCATAAAAAACTGTTTTTT. Translated: CASRPDRGRHKKLFF. This sequence joins TRBV6-5 and TRBJ1-4; 8 bases line up with TRBD1. This CDR3 contains 15 residues. Losses at the gene ends were 6 bases for V and 9 bases for J; bases not matched to a gene: 12. Germline V gene lookup returns CDR1 MNHEY and CDR2 SVGAGI.

The chain employs TRBV12-3 or TRBV12-4 and TRBJ2-7; the D is unclear. V lost 3 bases and J lost 6, with 18 bases in between. This CDR3 has 15 residues. The DNA for the CDR3 is TGTGCCAGCAGTTTTGTACGGTCGGGCGCCGGCGAGCAGTACTTC. This encodes CASSFVRSGAGEQYF.

Only a few counts were recorded for this clonotype. V and J are TRBV20-1 and TRBJ1-6; D is perhaps TRBD1 (5 bases). The CDR3 consists of 12 residues. V was cut by 4 bases and J by 9 bases, with 10 bases left in between. The germline V gene encodes CDR1 DFQATT and CDR2 SNEGSKA (reference sequence). Here the CDR3 DNA reads TGCAGTGCTACCAGGGAAGGTTCACCCCTCCACTTT. Amino acid sequence: CSATREGSPLHF.

This clonotype appeared many times. The V and J genes are TRBV5-1 and TRBJ2-7; D not resolved. The V gene's germline CDR1 is SGHRS and CDR2 YFSETQ. Trimming shortened V by 0 bases and J by 3 bases, and 4 bases separated the two germline ends. The CDR3 consists of 12 residues. The CDR3: CASSLGGYEQYF. The CDR3 DNA reads as TGCGCCAGCAGCTTGGGGGGCTACGAGCAGTACTTC.

This clonotype has only a few counts. This chain links TRBV2 with TRBJ1-1; no firm D call. CDR3 length: 14 residues. In germline, CDR1 is SNHLY, CDR2 FYNNEI. V lost 4 bases and J 5 bases, leaving 14 bases between the germline ends. Written as DNA, the CDR3 is TGTGCCAGCAGTGCTTGGACTGAGTGGACTGAAGCTTTCTTT. It translates to CASSAWTEWTEAFF.

This clonotype was recorded many times. V gene TRBV29-1 combines with J gene TRBJ2-7; 9 bases align to TRBD2. Germline lookup yields CDR1 SQVTM and CDR2 ANQGSEA. The CDR3 consists of 13 residues. The junction had 5 bases not matched to a gene; V was cut back by 6 bases and J by 2 bases. CDR3 nucleotide sequence: TGCAGCGTCGGTAGCGGGGGTCCCTACGAGCAGTACTTC. As protein: CSVGSGGPYEQYF.

This clonotype was recorded a few times. The rearrangement uses TRBV19 and TRBJ1-1; no clear D gene. Germline V gives CDR1 LNHDA, CDR2 SQIVND (reference sequence). CDR3 length equals 16 residues. The germline V and J ends were trimmed by 5 bases and 3 bases, with 19 bases remaining between them. The CDR3 reads CASSAYPIGRDTEAFF. The CDR3 nucleotides are TGTGCCAGTAGTGCATATCCTATCGGGAGGGACACTGAAGCTTTCTTT.

As regards this clonotype: The junction and the germline gene differ at one end; a read error may be behind it. The chain recombines TRBV3-1 with TRBJ1-2; the D gene is possibly TRBD1 (5 bases). Germline V gene sequence: CDR1 LGHDT, CDR2 YNNKEL (reference sequence). The CDR3 has 12 residues. The CDR3: CASSPPGFGDTF. In DNA, the CDR3 is TGTGCCAGCAGCCCCCCAGGGTTTGGCGACACCTTC. The whole variable domain, remainder taken from reference TRBV3-1 and TRBJ1-2, is DTAVSQTPKYLVTQMGNDKSIKCEQNLGHDTMYWYKQDSKKFLKIMFSYNNKELIINETVPNRFSPKSPDKAHLNLHINSLELGDSAVYFCASSPPGFGDTFGSGTRLTVV.

The chain couples TRBV19 to TRBJ2-4; 7 bases match TRBD1. This CDR3 has 17 residues. V was pared by 3 bases and J by 0 bases, with 8 bases of the junction left unmatched. Germline V lookup: CDR1 LNHDA, CDR2 SQIVND (reference sequence). CDR3 bases: TGTGCCAGTAGTATCCATGGGACAGTTCAAGCCAAAAACATTCAGTACTTC. The encoded protein is CASSIHGTVQAKNIQYF. Together with reference TRBV19 and TRBJ2-4, the CDR3 gives the full variable domain: DGGITQSPKYLFRKEGQNVTLSCEQNLNHDAMYWYRQDPGQGLRLIYYSQIVNDFQKGDIAEGYSVSREKKESFPLTVTSAQKNPTAFYLCASSIHGTVQAKNIQYFGAGTRLSVL.

This clonotype was observed a handful of times. The junction does not match germline at one end; this may be a read error. V and J are TRBV6-6 and TRBJ1-2; D is perhaps TRBD1 (5 bases). The germline V gene has CDR1 MNHNY and CDR2 SVGAGI (reference sequence). The CDR3 consists of 14 residues. The CDR3 DNA reads as TGTGCCAGCAGTTACTCCAGAGACAGCTATGGCGACACCTTC. Translated, it gives CASSYSRDSYGDTF.

This clonotype showed up just a few times. The CDR3 loop is CASSPGQTANYGYTF. The CDR3 bases are TGTGCCAGCTCACCGGGACAGACTGCTAACTATGGCTACACCTTC. This chain connects TRBV18 to TRBJ1-2, with TRBD1 matching 7 bases. CDR1 KGHSH and CDR2 LQKENI come from the germline V gene. The CDR3 is 15 residues long. V shed 3 bases, J shed 0 bases, and the junction held 4 bases outside the gene matches.

Many counts were recorded for this clonotype. The chain is built from TRBV4-1 and TRBJ2-6, with no clear D. Trimming removed 2 bases at V and 1 base at J, with 9 bases between. The CDR3 loop spans 16 amino acids. Germline CDR1 reads MGHRA; CDR2 reads YSYEKL. The CDR3 coding sequence is TGCGCCAGCAGCCAACTCGCGAGTTCTGGGGCCAACGTCCTGACTTTC. It yields the protein CASSQLASSGANVLTF.

This clonotype was counted a few times. The chain uses TRBV3-2 and TRBJ2-1; the tabulated D call, TRBD1, remains unverified against the DNA. TRBV3-2 has pseudogene status. There are 15 residues in the CDR3. The CDR3 reads CASSPGHFLYNEQFF. In DNA form, the CDR3 reads TGTGCCAGCAGCCCGGGACATTTTCTGTACAATGAGCAGTTCTTC.

This clonotype was counted ten times or more. The genes are TRBV6-2 or TRBV6-3 and TRBJ2-3, with 8 nucleotides matching TRBD1. The length of the CDR3 is 14 residues. The J segment lost 4 bases and the V segment lost 5 bases, leaving 5 bases of the junction unmatched. From germline, CDR1 is MNHEY and CDR2 SVGEGT. CDR3 amino acids: CASSPGQAPDTQYF. The CDR3 bases are TGTGCCAGCAGTCCGGGACAGGCCCCAGATACGCAGTATTTT.

This clonotype was seen just once. The rearrangement uses TRBV5-6 and TRBJ2-7; D might be TRBD2 (6 bases). Germline assignment: CDR1 SGHDT and CDR2 YYEEEE. The CDR3 loop spans 14 amino acids. V was clipped by 0 bases and J by 6 bases, with 13 bases between them. The CDR3 nucleotides are TGTGCCAGCAGCTTGGATCGGGGCGGGACCGAGCAGTACTTC. It encodes CASSLDRGGTEQYF.

This sequence joins TRBV28 and TRBJ1-1; the D gene is possibly TRBD1 (6 bases). Germline values: CDR1 MDHEN, CDR2 SYDVKM. Deletions cut 5 bases from V and 6 bases from J, with 25 bases between. The CDR3 sequence is 17 residues long. CDR3 sequence: CASSVVRPGTCSAEAFF. In DNA, the CDR3 is TGTGCCAGCAGTGTAGTCCGTCCGGGGACATGCAGTGCTGAAGCTTTCTTT.

This sequence joins TRBV7-8 and TRBJ2-3; possibly TRBD2 for D (6 bases). The CDR3 consists of 13 residues. From germline, CDR1 is SGHVS and CDR2 FQNEAQ. V was shortened by 0 bases and J by 5 bases, with 6 bases between the two germline ends. This CDR3 reads CASSLAGGDTQYF. CDR3 bases: TGTGCCAGCAGCTTAGCCGGGGGAGATACGCAGTATTTT.